These T cell receptor beta chains were read from a single sample in a study of cytotoxic CD8 clonotypes in ibrutinib-treated CLL. Measured with immunoSEQ multiplex PCR; TCRdb has only the in-frame clones, and not every one. The repertoire holds around 97,000 clones, with almost 80% as singletons. This specimen consisted of PBMCs, obtained after 12 months of ibrutinib treatment. The receptor source for this set is a human donor with chronic lymphocytic leukemia. CDR3s include the opening cysteine and the closing phenylalanine or tryptophan. A D gene is named only where the DNA matches it firmly. For some rows the clone size is stated as once, few or many, or as a class when expanded; others skip it.

>-|TRBJ2-2|TRBV19|TRBD2
CASSMGLANTGELFF
TGTGCCAGTAGTATGGGACTAGCGAACACCGGGGAGCTGTTTTTT
>-|TRBJ2-7|TRBV28|-
CASSPSLGNEQYF
TGTGCCAGCAGTCCTTCCCTGGGTAACGAGCAGTACTTC
>-|TRBJ2-1|TRBV29-1|TRBD1
CSVDTGAKLNEQFF
TGCAGCGTTGATACAGGGGCTAAGCTCAATGAGCAGTTCTTC
>-|TRBJ2-1|TRBV13|TRBD1
CASSSASGTGTYNEQFF
TGTGCCAGCAGCTCCGCATCCGGGACAGGGACCTACAATGAGCAGTTCTTC
>-|TRBJ1-2|TRBV27|TRBD1
CASRPNRQQGGNYGYTF
TGTGCCAGCAGACCTAACCGACAACAGGGGGGTAACTATGGCTACACCTTC
>-|TRBJ2-7|TRBV7-2|TRBD2
CASSLQRGLLYEQYF
TGTGCCAGCAGCTTACAGCGGGGGTTGCTCTACGAGCAGTACTTC
>-|TRBJ1-1|TRBV2|TRBD1
CASGGTVNTEAFF
TGTGCCAGCGGGGGGACAGTGAACACTGAAGCTTTCTTT
>-|TRBJ2-4|TRBV25-1|-
CASSEVSLAKNIQYF
TGTGCCAGCAGTGAAGTGTCTCTAGCCAAAAACATTCAGTACTTC
>once|TRBJ1-5|TRBV6-6|TRBD1
CASSYATGGQPQHF
TGTGCCAGCAGTTACGCGACAGGGGGACAGCCCCAGCATTTT
>-|TRBJ2-3|TRBV10-3|TRBD2
CAISELIGGGGGTDTQYF
TGTGCCATCAGTGAACTTATCGGCGGGGGGGGCGGCACAGATACGCAGTATTTT
>-|TRBJ1-5|TRBV28|TRBD1
CASITQGAPGGNQPQHF
TGTGCCAGCATCACCCAGGGGGCCCCAGGGGGCAATCAGCCCCAGCATTTT
>once|TRBJ2-1|TRBV5-1|-
CASSLIPSGEQFF
TGCGCCAGCAGCTTGATTCCCTCGGGTGAGCAGTTCTTC
>-|TRBJ1-3|TRBV6-1|-
CASSEQGAFSGNTIYF
TGTGCCAGCAGCGAACAAGGGGCCTTCTCTGGAAACACCATATATTTT
>-|TRBJ2-6|TRBV14|-
CASSRSGANVLTF
TGTGCCAGCAGCCGATCTGGGGCCAACGTCCTGACTTTC
>-|TRBJ2-2|TRBV5-1|TRBD2
CASSFHLASGVNTGELFF
TGCGCCAGCAGCTTCCACCTTGCTAGCGGGGTAAACACCGGGGAGCTGTTTTTT
>-|TRBJ1-6|TRBV25-1|TRBD1
CASSEASGGQDSPLHF
TGTGCCAGCAGTGAAGCTTCAGGGGGCCAGGATTCACCCCTCCACTTT
>few|TRBJ1-6|TRBV19|TRBD1
CASSGTAYNSPLHF
TGTGCCAGTAGTGGGACAGCCTATAATTCACCCCTCCACTTT
>-|TRBJ1-5|TRBV6-4|-
CASSDPYLGGGSHYSNQPQHF
TGTGCCAGCAGTGACCCCTATCTTGGGGGGGGATCGCACTATAGCAATCAGCCCCAGCATTTT
>-|TRBJ1-2|TRBV10-2|-
CASSESGGNLIYGYTF
TGCGCCAGCAGTGAGTCGGGGGGGAACTTGATCTATGGCTACACCTTC
>once|TRBJ1-5|TRBV7-8|-
CASSAGTLGSNQPQHF
TGTGCCAGCAGCGCCGGGACCCTGGGGTCCAATCAGCCCCAGCATTTT
>-|TRBJ2-1|TRBV7-9|TRBD1
CASSPGDRRYNEQFF
TGTGCCAGCAGCCCGGGGGACAGGAGATACAATGAGCAGTTCTTC
>once|TRBJ1-4|TRBV15|-
CATSFPRGSNEKLFF
TGTGCCACCAGCTTCCCCCGGGGGTCTAATGAAAAACTGTTTTTT
>hyperexpanded|TRBJ1-4|TRBV5-6|-
CASSRAGGGEDEKLFF
TGTGCCAGCAGCAGGGCAGGCGGTGGGGAAGATGAAAAACTGTTTTTT
>-|TRBJ1-2|TRBV2|TRBD1
CASIGTGGVYGYTF
TGTGCCAGCATAGGGACAGGGGGCGTCTATGGCTACACCTTC
>-|TRBJ1-4|TRBV11-3|TRBD1
CASSPGGQGGELFF
TGTGCCAGCAGCCCAGGGGGACAGGGTGGGGAACTGTTTTTT
>-|TRBJ1-1|TRBV7-9|TRBD1
CASSLADRINTEAFF
TGTGCCAGCAGCTTAGCGGACAGGATAAACACTGAAGCTTTCTTT
>-|TRBJ2-7|TRBV29-1|-
CSVGENPGAPSEQYF
TGCAGCGTTGGAGAAAACCCCGGGGCGCCCTCCGAGCAGTACTTC
>-|TRBJ1-2|TRBV28|-
CASSLPNYGYTF
TGTGCCAGCAGTTTGCCGAACTATGGCTACACCTTC
>-|TRBJ1-4|TRBV7-2|-
CASSLGAGEKLFF
TGTGCCAGCAGCTTAGGGGCTGGGGAAAAACTGTTTTTT
>few|TRBJ1-3|TRBV29-1|TRBD1
CSVEDKGARGNTIYF
TGCAGCGTTGAAGACAAGGGGGCGAGGGGAAACACCATATATTTT
>large|TRBJ1-2|TRBV25-1|-
CASREDSGGYTF
TGTGCCAGCAGGGAGGACAGCGGAGGCTACACCTTC
>few|TRBJ2-2|TRBV19|-
CASSRGSFDTGELFF
TGTGCCAGTAGTCGGGGGAGTTTTGACACCGGGGAGCTGTTTTTT
>-|TRBJ2-1|TRBV7-5|-
CARSLERTRYEGNEQFF
TGTGCCAGAAGCTTAGAGCGGACAAGGTATGAGGGCAATGAGCAGTTCTTC
>-|TRBJ1-2|TRBV5-6|-
CASSLTGTGYTF
TGTGCCAGCAGCCTTACCGGGACAGGCTACACCTTC
>-|TRBJ1-1|TRBV19|TRBD1
CASRDSYTEAFF
TGTGCCAGCCGGGACAGCTACACTGAAGCTTTCTTT
>-|TRBJ2-3|TRBV5-1|TRBD2
CASSRGLAGGSTDTQYF
TGCGCCAGCAGCAGAGGATTAGCGGGGGGTAGCACAGATACGCAGTATTTT